This is a list of T cell receptor beta chains from one sample in a study of T cell changes during pregnancy in multiple sclerosis. The table came from immunoSEQ multiplex PCR; TCRdb's copy has only in-frame clones and leaves some out. The sample consists of about 43,000 clones, 85% to 90% of them appearing once. The material was peripheral blood, obtained in the second trimester of pregnancy. The receptors come from a female donor in good health, enrolled as a control in a pregnancy study. CDR3s include the opening cysteine and the closing phenylalanine or tryptophan. The order of the fields is clone size, V gene, J gene, D gene, CDR3 DNA, CDR3 protein. The D gene is left open where the match is weak. Part of the rows lack a size; the others show once, few, many or a class for expanded clones.

-,TRBV19,TRBJ1-5,TRBD1,TGTGCCAGTAGTATTCGCCCGACAGGGGGGGATCAGCCCCAGCATTTT,CASSIRPTGGDQPQHF
-,TRBV5-1,TRBJ2-1,-,TGCGCCAGCAGCTTAAAGACGGGGAGCTCCTACAATGAGCAGTTCTTC,CASSLKTGSSYNEQFF
-,TRBV15,TRBJ2-5,TRBD2,TGTGCCACCAGCAGAGGGACTAGCGGGGGGCGGGAGACCCAGTACTTC,CATSRGTSGGRETQYF
few,TRBV27,TRBJ1-1,-,TGTGCCAGCAGTTCCCCGGCAGGGCGGGGGTCTGCTTTCTTT,CASSSPAGRGSAFF
-,TRBV9,TRBJ2-3,-,TGTGCCAGCAGGGAGAGCACAGATACGCAGTATTTT,CASRESTDTQYF
-,TRBV19,TRBJ1-1,-,TGTGCCAGTAGTACCACCCGGAGATCCAACACTGAAGCTTTCTTT,CASSTTRRSNTEAFF
-,TRBV7-2,TRBJ1-2,-,TGTGCCAGCTACGGGAACAGCGCTAGAAGCAACTATGGCTACACCTTC,CASYGNSARSNYGYTF
-,TRBV6-5,TRBJ2-1,-,TGTGCCAGCACCGAACGACAGGCGGGTGAGCAGTTCTTC,CASTERQAGEQFF
once,TRBV2,TRBJ2-1,TRBD2,TGTGCCAGCAGTGATTCGGGACTAGCAGCCTACAATGAGCAGTTCTTC,CASSDSGLAAYNEQFF
-,TRBV19,TRBJ2-7,-,TGTGCCAGTAGTATCGGCAGGGGTACGGACGAGCAGTACTTC,CASSIGRGTDEQYF
few,TRBV18,TRBJ1-1,-,TGTGCCAGCTCATCTTCCTCCGGGGCGGGAACTGAAGCTTTCTTT,CASSSSSGAGTEAFF
-,TRBV7-7,TRBJ2-1,TRBD2,TGTGCCAGCAGCCCCGGACTAGCGGGAGAGCACCCAAACAATGAGCAGTTCTTC,CASSPGLAGEHPNNEQFF
-,TRBV30,TRBJ1-1,-,TGTGCCTGGAGGGGTTTCCAAAGGGGTAACACTGAAGCTTTCTTT,CAWRGFQRGNTEAFF
-,TRBV18,TRBJ2-3,-,TGTGCCAGCTCACCATGGGAACAGGACACAGATACGCAGTATTTT,CASSPWEQDTDTQYF
-,TRBV5-6,TRBJ1-6,TRBD1,TGTGCCAGCAGCTTTGGACAGGGAAATTCACCCCTCCACTTT,CASSFGQGNSPLHF
-,TRBV10-3,TRBJ1-2,TRBD1,TGTGCCATCAGCACGACAGGGGTTGGTGGCTACACCTTC,CAISTTGVGGYTF
-,TRBV6-5,TRBJ1-1,TRBD1,TGTGCCAGCAGTTACCGGACAGGGGGCCGGAACACTGAAGCTTTCTTT,CASSYRTGGRNTEAFF
-,TRBV5-1,TRBJ2-1,TRBD1,TGCGCCAGCAGCTTGGCGGACAGGGTAAACAATGAGCAGTTCTTC,CASSLADRVNNEQFF
few,TRBV27,TRBJ1-1,TRBD1,TGTGCCAGCAGTTCCCGGGACAGGGGTACTGAAGCTTTCTTT,CASSSRDRGTEAFF
-,TRBV11-3,TRBJ2-7,TRBD2,TGTGCCAGCAGCACATTTCCGACTAGCGGGGGGGGCTACGAGCAGTACTTC,CASSTFPTSGGGYEQYF
-,TRBV15,TRBJ2-1,TRBD2,TGTGCCACCAGCAGGTCAACATATCGACTAGCGGGAGGACGCGATGAGCAGTTCTTC,CATSRSTYRLAGGRDEQFF
-,TRBV28,TRBJ1-2,TRBD1,TGTGCCAGCAGTTTCACCGGACAGGGGGCTGGTGGCGGCTACACCTTC,CASSFTGQGAGGGYTF
-,TRBV4-2,TRBJ2-2,TRBD2,TGTGCCAGCAGCCCGGGAGGGGGACTAGCGGGATCTTACACCGGGGAGCTGTTTTTT,CASSPGGGLAGSYTGELFF
-,TRBV19,TRBJ1-2,-,TGTGCCAGTAGTCCCGGACTCCCGGACGTAGTTTATGGCTACACCTTC,CASSPGLPDVVYGYTF
-,TRBV6-4,TRBJ2-2,TRBD1,TGTGCCAGCAGTGACTCACGTGACAGGGCCGGGGAGCTGTTTTTT,CASSDSRDRAGELFF
-,TRBV5-4,TRBJ2-3,-,TGTGCCAGCAGCTTACAGGGCGCAGATACGCAGTATTTT,CASSLQGADTQYF
-,TRBV23-1,TRBJ2-4,-,TGCGCCAGCAGTCAATCGAGAGGGCCCATCTCGGGGATAGCCAAAAACATTCAGTACTTC,CASSQSRGPISGIAKNIQYF
-,TRBV12-5,TRBJ2-3,TRBD1,TGTGCTAGTGGTTTGGTACAGGGGGCTCTCACAGATACGCAGTATTTT,CASGLVQGALTDTQYF
few,TRBV29-1,TRBJ1-1,-,TGCAGCGTCGGGGGAGAATTGAACACTGAAGCTTTCTTT,CSVGGELNTEAFF